Sequencing of this TCR beta chain was carried out in a study of radiotherapy plus CTLA-4 blockade in lung cancer. Overall study results and limits: Early blood T cell clone changes and increased post-radiation serum interferon-beta were reportedly the strongest response predictors. Tumor-origin TCR clones grew in blood after radiotherapy plus ipilimumab.

Sequenced by immunoSEQ multiplex PCR; TCRdb stores in-frame clones only, minus some. The sample carries around 38,000 clones, 65% to 90% recorded once. A note on this clone: Its matching antigen is unknown.

This TCR was recovered from a human donor with non-small cell lung cancer whose response to radiotherapy plus ipilimumab could not be evaluated. Material: peripheral blood, obtained from a patient treated with radiotherapy plus ipilimumab.

The CDR3 is CASSFLQGARTEAFF. The CDR3 nucleotides are TGCGCCAGCAGCTTCTTACAGGGGGCGCGCACTGAAGCTTTCTTT. The rearrangement joins TRBV5-1 to TRBJ1-1, with 9 bases aligning to TRBD1. This CDR3 comprises 15 residues. J was trimmed by 4 bases and V by 2 bases; bases with no gene match: 6. Germline-derived CDR1 and CDR2 are SGHRS and YFSETQ.